This TCR beta chain is drawn from a study of cytomegalovirus exposure and HLA in healthy donors. CDR1 and CDR2 from the germline V gene are MGHRA and YSYEKL. CDR3 length: 12 residues. V lost 5 bases, J lost 6 bases, and 10 bases lay in between. Findings and limits, study-wide: Researchers left out some V segments, among them TRBV6-2 and TRBV6-3, as indistinguishable. A later analysis reported that several of the most significant clusters appeared to be linked to common viral pathogens, among them Epstein-Barr virus.

PCR was performed using 60 Vbeta and 13 Jbeta primers. Assay used: immunoSEQ multiplex PCR; TCRdb lists only in-frame clones, some missing. The data contain 80,000 or so clones, about a tenth of them singletons. Worth noting for this clone: Antigen specificity is unknown.

The sample was PBMCs. The clonotype was recovered from a man aged 55 to 70 in good health and CMV-seropositive. The chain has TRBV4-1 and TRBJ1-1; tentative D call: TRBD1 (6 bases). Here the CDR3 reads CASSEGQAEAFF. Here the CDR3 DNA reads TGCGCCAGCAGCGAGGGACAAGCTGAAGCTTTCTTT.